This T cell receptor beta chain was sequenced during a study of CD8 T cells in ankylosing spondylitis. Study-level results: Disease-linked clones proved CD8+ and comparatively uncommon in peripheral blood. Clones linked to disease were reported to show significant enrichment in matched ankylosing spondylitis synovial fluid.

The J segment lost 4 bases and the V segment lost 5 bases, leaving 10 bases of the junction unmatched. In germline, CDR1 is LNHNV, CDR2 YYDKDF (reference sequence). There are 17 residues in the CDR3. One entry per CDR3 protein, called by TCRdb with MiXCR from the 5' RACE reads. Among 150,000 to 200,000 distinct CDR3 sequences listed, roughly 13% were seen once. This clonotype was observed a few times. Its antigen is undetermined. The J gene is TRBJ2-1, the V gene TRBV15; TRBD2 matches 11 bases. Sequencing input: blood, either unsorted or a sorted T cell fraction (not recorded which). This clonotype was sampled from a female donor with ankylosing spondylitis or in good health (not recorded which). CDR3: CATSGNPGTSGYNEQFF. DNA for the CDR3: TGTGCCACCAGCGGAAATCCCGGGACTAGCGGATACAATGAGCAGTTCTTC. Using reference TRBV15 and TRBJ2-1 for the parts outside the CDR3, the full variable domain is DAMVIQNPRYQVTQFGKPVTLSCSQTLNHNVMYWYQQKSSQAPKLLFHYYDKDFNNEADTPDNFQSRRPNTSFCFLDIRSPGLGDTAMYLCATSGNPGTSGYNEQFFGPGTRLTVL.